This entry is about one T cell receptor (beta chain). At one boundary the junction diverges from the germline segment, which might be a read error. The CDR3 is 13 amino acids. Looked up from germline, CDR1 is SEHNR and CDR2 is FQNEAQ (reference sequence). This record comes from a study of cytomegalovirus exposure and HLA in healthy donors. Primers included in the PCR were 60 Vbeta and 13 Jbeta primers. The assay was immunoSEQ multiplex PCR, and TCRdb's table has in-frame clones only and misses some. This table has some 160,000 clones, 68% appearing once. The chain recombines TRBV7-9 with TRBJ1-3; no clear D. This receptor was identified in a man between 60 and 75 years old in good health and CMV-seronegative. The sequenced sample consisted of PBMCs. CDR3 sequence: CASSRTVGNTMYF. CDR3 bases: TGTGCCAGCAGCCGAACAGTAGGAAACACCATGTATTTT.